One and the same sample provided the 26 T cell receptor beta chains below, sequenced in a study of early T cells in non-severe SARS-CoV-2 infection (TCRdb year 2021). The method was 5' RACE. For sequencing, a NextSeq 500 was employed. The public reads were run again by TCRdb, first through fastp at Q25 and then through MiXCR, and only productive beta chains were kept. Each CDR3 protein gets just one entry, which takes the most common genes and DNA from the rows behind it. This sample is represented by 55,000 to 80,000 distinct CDR3 sequences; roughly 12% of them were singletons. Approximately 1.4% of the sample belongs to the ten largest clones. The sample was whole blood, taken at baseline. All receptors derive from an adult who was a healthcare worker with PCR-confirmed SARS-CoV-2 infection or an uninfected control (not recorded which).

The chain links TRBV7-2 to TRBJ2-1, with D perhaps being TRBD1 or TRBD2 (5 bases each). Trimming took 4 bases from V and 9 from J, leaving 22 bases between them. The CDR3 is 16 residues long. Germline assignment: CDR1 SGHTA and CDR2 FQGNSA. In DNA, the CDR3 is TGTGCCAGCAGCTCGACGCCGCCCTCGGCCGGGGCTGAGCAGTTCTTC. Residues: CASSSTPPSAGAEQFF.

This clonotype appeared a few times. V is TRBV11-2 and J is TRBJ2-7; D gene ambiguous. V shed 0 bases and J shed 1 base, with 7 bases lying between them. The CDR3 runs to 14 residues. Germline loops: CDR1 SGHAT, CDR2 FQNNGV. CDR3: CASSLDLGSYEQYF. For the CDR3, the DNA is TGTGCCAGCAGCTTAGATCTTGGGTCCTACGAGCAGTACTTC.

CDR3 sequence reads: CASSLPLAGETQYF. The CDR3 nucleotides read TGTGCCAGCAGCTTGCCACTAGCTGGGGAGACCCAGTACTTC. The chain links TRBV11-2 to TRBJ2-5; maybe TRBD2 (6 bases). CDR1 is SGHAT, CDR2 FQNNGV, per germline. The CDR3 totals 14 residues. Deletions cut 3 bases from V and 5 bases from J, with 13 bases between.

Of note for this clonotype: An end of the junction does not agree with germline; a read error may underlie this. The V gene is TRBV7-9, the J gene TRBJ2-1, with TRBD2 matching over 9 bases. This CDR3 region has 14 residues. CDR1 is SEHNR and CDR2 is FQNEAQ in the germline V gene (reference sequence). In DNA form, the CDR3 reads TGTGCCAGCCGCCCAGGTCGCGGGAGGGCCGTGACCCTCTTC. This translates into CASRPGRGRAVTLF.

DNA for the CDR3: TGTGCCAGCAGTTTAGAGGGACAGATCAATCAGCCCCAGCATTTT. Translation gives CASSLEGQINQPQHF. The rearrangement uses TRBV6-2 or TRBV6-3 and TRBJ1-5, with 7 bases aligning to TRBD1. From germline, CDR1 is MNHEY and CDR2 SVGEGT. CDR3 length equals 15 residues. V lost 4 bases to trimming and J lost 3 bases; unmatched junction nucleotides: 6.

Points on this clonotype: A junction boundary mismatches the germline segment, possibly from a read error. The J gene is TRBJ2-3, the V gene TRBV7-2; D perhaps matches TRBD1 (6 bases). The length of the CDR3 is 17 residues. CDR1 and CDR2 (germline): SGHTA, FQGNSA. CDR3 amino acids: CANSFHSDSPLPDTQYF. For the CDR3, the DNA is TGTGCCAACAGCTTCCACTCGGACAGTCCCCTCCCAGATACGCAGTATTTT.

This clonotype was seen a handful of times. The chain is built from TRBV5-1 and TRBJ2-2; 10 nucleotides agree with TRBD2. The CDR3 length is 15 residues. The V gene end was trimmed by 3 bases and the J gene end by 3 bases; junction bases not matched to a gene: 2. Germline-derived CDR1 and CDR2 are SGHRS and YFSETQ. The CDR3 nucleotides read TGCGCCAGCAGCTATCTAGCGGGAGACACCGGGGAGCTGTTTTTT. This encodes CASSYLAGDTGELFF.

The chain joins TRBV6-2 or TRBV6-3 to TRBJ2-7, with 9 bases aligning to TRBD1. The CDR3 contains 13 residues. V trimming: 8 bases; J trimming: 5 bases; junction bases outside the gene matches: 7. Germline values: CDR1 MNHEY, CDR2 SVGEGT. The CDR3 sequence is CASSGTGWNEQYF. CDR3 in DNA: TGTGCCAGCTCTGGGACAGGGTGGAACGAGCAGTACTTC.

The chain has TRBV9 and TRBJ1-1, with a weak D call TRBD1 (6 bases). The V gene lost 0 bases and the J gene lost 1 base, with 13 bases spanning the gap. The CDR3 loop spans 16 amino acids. The germline gives CDR1 SGDLS, CDR2 YYNGEE. The CDR3, as DNA: TGTGCCAGCAGCGTAGGTTCAGGGACAAGGAACACTGAAGCTTTCTTT. This sequence encodes CASSVGSGTRNTEAFF.

The chain employs TRBV2 and TRBJ2-3; D not certain. Between the trimmed V and J ends, which lost 1 base and 4 bases, there was a span of 6 bases. The length of the CDR3 is 13 residues. Germline loops: CDR1 SNHLY, CDR2 FYNNEI. This CDR3 is CASSEELSDTQYF. CDR3 sequence (DNA): TGTGCCAGCAGTGAAGAGCTGTCAGATACGCAGTATTTT. The variable domain in full, with the rest retrieved from reference TRBV2 and TRBJ2-3, is EPEVTQTPSHQVTQMGQEVILRCVPISNHLYFYWYRQILGQKVEFLVSFYNNEISEKSEIFDDQFSVERPDGSNFTLKIRSTKLEDSAMYFCASSEELSDTQYFGPGTRLTVL.

The chain has TRBV28 and TRBJ2-3; D unclear. This CDR3 has 12 amino acids. CDR1 is MDHEN, CDR2 SYDVKM, per germline. Trimming took 6 bases from V and 4 from J, leaving 8 bases between them. CDR3 loop: CASREISDTQYF. The CDR3 nucleotides read TGTGCCAGCAGAGAGATCTCAGATACGCAGTATTTT.

This clonotype turned up a few times. This chain uses TRBV29-1 with TRBJ2-4; D is unclear. Trimming pared 6 bases from V and 0 bases from J, leaving 15 bases between. CDR1 and CDR2 (germline): SQVTM, ANQGSEA. The CDR3 is 15 residues long. The CDR3 region is CSVTDGAVAKNIQYF. In DNA, the CDR3 is TGCAGCGTGACGGACGGAGCCGTAGCCAAAAACATTCAGTACTTC.

This clonotype was counted a few times. J is TRBJ2-3 and V is TRBV7-2, with 8 bases aligning to TRBD2. V shed 2 bases and J 1 base; nucleotides not matched to a gene: 8. The CDR3 runs 17 residues. Germline values: CDR1 SGHTA, CDR2 FQGNSA. The CDR3 is CASSLSFWRGGTDTQYF. In DNA, the CDR3 is TGTGCCAGCAGCTTATCCTTTTGGCGGGGGGGCACAGATACGCAGTATTTT. Together with reference TRBV7-2 and TRBJ2-3, the CDR3 gives the full variable domain: GAGVSQSPSNKVTEKGKDVELRCDPISGHTALYWYRQSLGQGLEFLIYFQGNSAPDKSGLPSDRFSAERTGGSVSTLTIQRTQQEDSAVYLCASSLSFWRGGTDTQYFGPGTRLTVL.

This clonotype was seen a few times. This chain connects TRBV2 to TRBJ2-3; 8 nucleotides line up with TRBD2. Germline V gene sequence: CDR1 SNHLY, CDR2 FYNNEI. After removal of 6 bases from V and 2 bases from J, the junction contained 22 bases not matched to a gene. The CDR3 consists of 20 residues. CDR3 sequence (DNA): TGTGCCAGCAGCGCAGACCCCCCGGGGGGGGGCCGGGGCCCCACAGATACGCAGTATTTT. This gives the protein CASSADPPGGGRGPTDTQYF.

The chain combines TRBV12-3 or TRBV12-4 with TRBJ2-7, with D possibly TRBD2 on 6 matching bases. The CDR3 runs 14 residues. V dropped 9 bases and J dropped 6 bases, with 21 bases sitting between them. The CDR3 is CARSPRSSGGEQYF. CDR3 sequence (DNA): TGTGCCAGGAGTCCTAGATCATCCGGGGGCGAGCAGTACTTC.

This clonotype was recorded at least ten times. This rearrangement joins TRBV6-4 to TRBJ2-3, with a weak D call TRBD2 (6 bases). The CDR3 extends over 13 amino acids. The ends were cut back, 5 bases at V and 0 bases at J, with 6 bases in the middle. Germline CDR1 reads MRHNA; CDR2 reads SNTAGT. Written as DNA, the CDR3 is TGTGCCAGCAGTAGCGGGAGCACAGATACGCAGTATTTT. Translation gives CASSSGSTDTQYF.

This clonotype was counted between two and nine times. V gene TRBV2 combines with J gene TRBJ1-5; D not certain. This CDR3 has 14 amino acids. Looked up from germline, CDR1 is SNHLY and CDR2 is FYNNEI. V lost 8 bases and J 0 bases, leaving 11 bases between the germline ends. Here the CDR3 reads CASCRRDSNQPQHF. CDR3 in DNA: TGTGCCAGCTGCCGGCGGGATAGCAATCAGCCCCAGCATTTT.

In this sample, this clonotype turned up many times. This chain links TRBV12-3 or TRBV12-4 with TRBJ1-3; 11 nucleotides match TRBD1. The V and J ends lost 4 bases and 6 bases, in that order; junction bases with no gene match: 2. The CDR3 runs to 14 residues. The CDR3 nucleotides are TGTGCCAGCAGTTCGGGACAGGGGGAAAACACCATATATTTT. It translates to CASSSGQGENTIYF.

The rearrangement links TRBV20-1 to TRBJ2-7, with 8 bases aligning to TRBD2. J lost 4 bases, V lost 3 bases, and 8 bases had no gene match. Germline V lookup: CDR1 DFQATT, CDR2 SNEGSKA (reference sequence). There are 14 residues in the CDR3. DNA of the CDR3: TGCAGTGCTAGTCCCCAGCGGGGGACATACGAGCAGTACTTC. Its protein product is CSASPQRGTYEQYF.

In this sample, this clonotype turned up many times. The chain recombines TRBV5-4 with TRBJ2-1; D is uncertain. V was clipped by 1 base and J by 8 bases, with 13 bases between them. The CDR3 has 14 amino acids. CDR1 and CDR2 from the germline V gene are SGHNT and YYREEE (reference sequence). The CDR3 region is CASSLLVTPDEQFF. CDR3 nucleotide sequence: TGTGCCAGCAGCTTGCTGGTAACGCCCGATGAGCAGTTCTTC.

This clonotype occurred a few times. The chain recombines TRBV2 with TRBJ1-2; TRBD1 agrees at 7 bases. CDR3 length equals 15 residues. V was pared by 8 bases and J by 0 bases, with 9 bases of the junction left unmatched. Germline values: CDR1 SNHLY, CDR2 FYNNEI. The DNA of the CDR3 is TGTGCCAGCGGACAGGACCTTCCGACTAACTATGGCTACACCTTC. Encoded protein: CASGQDLPTNYGYTF.

Only a few counts were recorded for this clonotype. The chain recombines TRBV20-1 with TRBJ2-7, with a possible D match to TRBD1 (5 bases). Trimming removed 6 bases at V and 2 bases at J, with 11 bases between. CDR3 length: 12 residues. CDR1 and CDR2 from the germline V gene are DFQATT and SNEGSKA (reference sequence). The CDR3 spells CSAAKGPYEQYF. The CDR3 DNA reads as TGCAGTGCGGCCAAGGGGCCCTACGAGCAGTACTTC.

This clonotype occurred a few times. The chain is built from TRBV20-1 and TRBJ2-1; 11 nucleotides agree with TRBD2. CDR3 size: 16 residues. V lost 0 bases and J lost 8; bases outside the gene matches: 9. Germline V gene lookup returns CDR1 DFQATT and CDR2 SNEGSKA (reference sequence). The CDR3 region is CSARDQGLAGGDEQFF. CDR3 DNA sequence: TGCAGTGCTAGAGATCAGGGGCTAGCGGGAGGTGATGAGCAGTTCTTC.

The rearrangement joins TRBV28 to TRBJ1-2; D is unclear. The CDR3 extends over 15 amino acids. Trimming removed 5 bases at V and 3 bases at J, with 16 bases between. Germline-derived CDR1 and CDR2 are MDHEN and SYDVKM. DNA of the CDR3: TGTGCCAGCAGTCCCCTGAGGGAGGGCCACTATGGCTACACCTTC. Translated: CASSPLREGHYGYTF.

This clonotype was counted ten times or more. The chain uses TRBV12-3 or TRBV12-4 and TRBJ1-1; D gene uncertain. This CDR3 has 10 residues. The V and J ends lost 7 bases and 7 bases respectively, with 7 bases between them. In nucleotides, the CDR3 is TGTGCCAGCATCGCTAGTGAAGCTTTCTTT. Translating it yields CASIASEAFF.

This rearrangement joins TRBV27 to TRBJ2-2, with 9 nucleotides matching TRBD1. This CDR3 has 14 residues. Germline V gives CDR1 MNHEY, CDR2 SMNVEV (reference sequence). After removal of 6 bases from V and 3 bases from J, the junction contained 2 bases not matched to a gene. The CDR3 spells CASRTGGYTGELFF. The CDR3 bases are TGTGCCAGCAGGACAGGGGGGTACACCGGGGAGCTGTTTTTT.